This T cell receptor beta chain derives from a study of blood T cell repertoires in COVID-19. Study-level information: Samples of COVID-19 (acute and convalescent) were obtained from the United States, Italy and Spain. T cells, B-cell-depleted T cells, or PBMCs supplied cDNA or gDNA.

In the study's own analysis: Amplifying reference gene primers gave estimates of nucleated cell counts. Assay: immunoSEQ multiplex PCR; the TCRdb copy retains only in-frame clones and omits some. From that table come the V and J calls and clone size; the DNA was used to work out D and trimming. This sample carries 300,000 or so clones, 90% of them seen once, and the ten largest clones take less than 3.5%. The sample was peripheral blood. The sequence was collected from a woman aged 30 to 39 with COVID-19, enrolled during active disease.

The CDR3, as DNA: TGTGCCACCTACATAGGACTAGCGATGAGAGAGCAGTACTTC. It codes for CATYIGLAMREQYF. The chain employs TRBV6-5 and TRBJ2-7; TRBD2 aligns across 9 bases. Germline V gene data show CDR1 as MNHEY and CDR2 as SVGAGI. With V trimmed by 10 bases and J by 7 bases, 14 bases remained unmatched. The length of the CDR3 is 14 residues.